Each of the 24 T cell receptor beta chains below was sequenced from the same sample in a study of vaccination and CD4 T cells after COVID-19. MiXCR was run by TCRdb on the PCR reads, yielding one entry per CDR3 protein. The data contain 20,000 to 30,000 distinct CDR3 sequences, approximately 51% of them singletons. Material: CD4+ T cells from blood, obtained before SARS-CoV-2 vaccination. Receptors were obtained from a human donor who had recovered from COVID-19.

V usage is TRBV20-1 and J usage is TRBJ2-3, with D maybe TRBD2 (6 bases). Germline loops: CDR1 DFQATT, CDR2 SNEGSKA (reference sequence). Trimming shortened V by 7 bases and J by 11 bases, and 16 bases separated the two germline ends. This CDR3 is built from 11 residues. The chain's CDR3 is CSGEASRKQYF. For the CDR3, the DNA is TGCAGTGGGGAGGCCTCCCGGAAGCAGTATTTT.

A few counts support this clonotype. The genes are TRBV7-8 and TRBJ1-5; 7 bases fit TRBD1. CDR1 and CDR2 from the germline V gene are SGHVS and FQNEAQ. Unmatched junction bases numbered 10, after V lost 2 bases and J lost 3 bases. There are 17 residues in the CDR3. The CDR3 loop is CASSLRRGQNYNQPQHF. The CDR3 region has the DNA TGTGCCAGCAGCTTAAGGAGGGGACAGAACTACAATCAGCCCCAGCATTTT.

This clonotype was found once. The chain is built from TRBV28 and TRBJ1-2; TRBD1 agrees at 10 bases. There are 17 residues in the CDR3. In germline, CDR1 is MDHEN, CDR2 SYDVKM. Germline trimming cut 6 bases from V and 6 bases from J; bases unmatched to any gene: 16. DNA for the CDR3: TGTGCCAGCAGGCAAAGGCGTTGGGACAGGGGTCAGCATGGCTACACCTTC. Translating gives CASRQRRWDRGQHGYTF.

The rearrangement uses TRBV7-8 and TRBJ2-5; 10 nucleotides agree with TRBD1. Trimming cost V 1 base and J 7 bases; bases outside gene matches: 3. This CDR3 has 14 amino acids. The germline CDR1 and CDR2 sequences are SGHVS and FQNEAQ. CDR3 in amino acids: CASSLEGQGRTQYF. DNA of the CDR3: TGTGCCAGCAGCTTAGAGGGACAGGGGAGGACCCAGTACTTC.

This clonotype was observed a handful of times. The rearrangement uses TRBV6-2 or TRBV6-3 and TRBJ1-2; D remains ambiguous. The germline V and J ends were trimmed by 2 bases and 2 bases, with 3 bases remaining between them. CDR1 and CDR2 from the germline V gene are MNHEY and SVGEGT. The CDR3 totals 12 residues. The CDR3 DNA is TGTGCCAGCAGTTACAACAACTATGGCTACACCTTC. Amino acids: CASSYNNYGYTF.

The chain combines TRBV4-3 with TRBJ1-2; the match to TRBD1 covers 7 bases. The CDR3 is 14 residues long. The V segment lost 2 bases and the J segment 3 bases; nucleotides outside the gene matches: 3. Germline V gene sequence: CDR1 LGHNA, CDR2 YSLEER. CDR3 sequence (DNA): TGCGCCAGCAGCCAACAGGGGGGGGACTATGGCTACACCTTC. It encodes CASSQQGGDYGYTF.

This clonotype was detected only once. The chain links TRBV10-3 to TRBJ2-1, with TRBD2 identical over 8 bases. The CDR3 covers 14 residues. V gave up 6 bases and J gave up 5 bases; unmatched junction bases: 6. Germline V gives CDR1 ENHRY, CDR2 SYGVKD. The CDR3 nucleotides read TGTGCCATCAGGGGGTCCGGGGGGGACAATGAGCAGTTCTTC. It codes for CAIRGSGGDNEQFF.

V and J are TRBV18 and TRBJ1-1, with D perhaps matching TRBD1 (5 bases). Germline values: CDR1 KGHSH, CDR2 LQKENI. This CDR3 is 17 amino acids long. Trimming pared 0 bases from V and 5 bases from J, leaving 19 bases between. CDR3 loop: CASSPPSGRASDTEAFF. The DNA for the CDR3 is TGTGCCAGCTCACCACCTTCGGGCAGGGCGTCGGATACTGAAGCTTTCTTT.

This clonotype appeared a few times. V and J are TRBV6-2 or TRBV6-3 and TRBJ2-3; D not certain. This CDR3 is built from 12 residues. Between the trimmed V and J ends, which lost 2 bases and 10 bases, there was a span of 10 bases. Germline CDR1 MNHEY, CDR2 SVGEGT. The CDR3 DNA reads as TGTGCCAGCAGTTACGCGTACCGGGCGCAGTATTTT. This codes for CASSYAYRAQYF.

The chain couples TRBV28 to TRBJ2-1, with D hard to call. The CDR3 spans 13 residues. Germline V lookup: CDR1 MDHEN, CDR2 SYDVKM. Between the trimmed V and J ends, which lost 5 bases and 6 bases, there was a span of 11 bases. The CDR3 loop reads CASSDGRPNEQFF. The CDR3 DNA reads TGTGCCAGCAGTGATGGAAGGCCCAATGAGCAGTTCTTC.

The DNA of the CDR3 is TGTGCCAGCAGTTGGGGTTTTCGGGATGGCTACACCTTC. Its protein product is CASSWGFRDGYTF. The chain joins TRBV6-5 to TRBJ1-2; D is unresolved. The CDR3 has 13 amino acids. Germline V gives CDR1 MNHEY, CDR2 SVGAGI. V shed 4 bases and J shed 6 bases, with 12 bases lying between them.

This chain links TRBV19 with TRBJ1-3; TRBD1 might be the D (5 bases). The CDR3 is 20 residues long. Germline V CDR1 and CDR2: LNHDA, SQIVND (reference sequence). V shed 5 bases and J shed 3 bases, with 29 bases lying between them. CDR3 bases: TGTGCCAGTAGTTCCCCAAAGGGGATGACAGTCGGAGAGGATGGAAACACCATATATTTT. It translates to CASSSPKGMTVGEDGNTIYF.

The chain links TRBV6-1 to TRBJ2-7; D possibly corresponds to TRBD2 (6 bases). Trimming took off 3 bases at V and 7 bases at J, with 16 bases between the two ends. CDR3 length: 14 amino acids. CDR1 MNHNS and CDR2 SASEGT come from the germline V gene. This chain's CDR3 is CASSERRGWTEQYF. The CDR3 DNA follows: TGTGCCAGCAGTGAGCGGCGGGGTTGGACAGAGCAGTACTTC.

This clonotype has only a few counts. The chain uses TRBV6-2 or TRBV6-3 and TRBJ1-5, with a weak D call TRBD1 (6 bases). The ends were cut back, 2 bases at V and 4 bases at J, with 12 bases in the middle. CDR3 length: 15 amino acids. The germline gives CDR1 MNHEY, CDR2 SVGEGT. In DNA form, the CDR3 reads TGTGCCAGCAGTTACCCCGGGACAATGAATCAGCCCCAGCATTTT. It specifies CASSYPGTMNQPQHF.

This chain links TRBV5-1 with TRBJ2-1; D might be TRBD1 or TRBD2, each matching 5 bases. Germline CDR1 SGHRS, CDR2 YFSETQ. This CDR3 is 13 amino acids long. V was trimmed by 4 bases and J by 5 bases, leaving 10 bases between them. The CDR3 sequence is CASSARGHNEQFF. The CDR3, as DNA: TGCGCCAGCAGCGCCCGGGGCCACAATGAGCAGTTCTTC.

In its sample, this clonotype was seen a few times. The genes are TRBV10-3 and TRBJ1-2; D might be TRBD1 (5 bases). Trimming pared 0 bases from V and 4 bases from J, leaving 9 bases between. The CDR3 extends over 14 amino acids. CDR1 is ENHRY, CDR2 SYGVKD, per germline. CDR3 sequence: CAISESGGGYGYTF. In nucleotides, the CDR3 is TGTGCCATCAGTGAGTCGGGTGGGGGCTATGGCTACACCTTC.

The chain links TRBV19 to TRBJ1-1; D perhaps matches TRBD1 (5 bases). CDR1 and CDR2 (germline): LNHDA, SQIVND (reference sequence). This CDR3 has 15 amino acids. V lost 8 bases and J 0 bases, leaving 16 bases between the germline ends. The CDR3 spells CASGTGLLLNTEAFF. The DNA for the CDR3 is TGTGCCAGTGGTACAGGACTTCTTTTGAACACTGAAGCTTTCTTT.

The chain couples TRBV9 to TRBJ2-3, with D uncertain. V lost 0 bases, J lost 3 bases, and 8 bases lay in between. The V gene's germline CDR1 is SGDLS and CDR2 YYNGEE. This CDR3 is 14 amino acids long. The CDR3 DNA is TGTGCCAGCAGCGTAGCGAGTAGTACAGATACGCAGTATTTT. Residues: CASSVASSTDTQYF.

The chain uses TRBV28 and TRBJ2-3, with D possibly TRBD2 on 5 matching bases. CDR1 and CDR2 (germline): MDHEN, SYDVKM. Between the trimmed V and J ends, which lost 4 bases and 1 base, there was a span of 21 bases. The length of the CDR3 is 18 residues. The CDR3 DNA reads as TGTGCCAGCAGTTCTTTGGCCGGACTTTCAGCCGGCACAGATACGCAGTATTTT. It specifies CASSSLAGLSAGTDTQYF.

The rearrangement uses TRBV9 and TRBJ1-6; D is undetermined. CDR1 is SGDLS, CDR2 YYNGEE, per germline. Trimming cost V 4 bases and J 4 bases, with 15 bases left between them. This CDR3 contains 16 residues. CDR3 DNA sequence: TGTGCCAGCAGCCTGAGCCCGGAGAATTATAATTCACCCCTCCACTTT. It yields the protein CASSLSPENYNSPLHF.

CDR3 region: CASRQTSTDTQYF. DNA of the CDR3: TGTGCCAGTCGCCAGACCAGCACAGATACGCAGTATTTT. The chain uses TRBV27 and TRBJ2-3; D is undetermined. The germline gives CDR1 MNHEY, CDR2 SMNVEV (reference sequence). Trimming stripped 9 bases from V and 0 bases from J, with 10 bases between. The CDR3 loop spans 13 amino acids.

The V gene is TRBV6-2 or TRBV6-3, the J gene TRBJ2-3, with 9 bases aligning to TRBD2. This CDR3 spans 16 amino acids. Losses at the gene ends were 2 bases for V and 4 bases for J; bases not matched to a gene: 7. The germline V gene encodes CDR1 MNHEY and CDR2 SVGEGT. The CDR3 sequence: CASSYQRGRAADTQYF. DNA for the CDR3: TGTGCCAGCAGTTACCAACGCGGGAGGGCCGCAGATACGCAGTATTTT.

The rearrangement links TRBV20-1 to TRBJ2-4; 8 bases line up with TRBD1. The V gene end was trimmed by 3 bases and the J gene end by 8 bases; junction bases not matched to a gene: 3. This CDR3 contains 12 residues. Germline V CDR1 and CDR2: DFQATT, SNEGSKA (reference sequence). In nucleotides, the CDR3 is TGCAGTGCTAGCAGGGGGCAGGACATTCAGTACTTC. This sequence encodes CSASRGQDIQYF.

The V call is TRBV28, the J call TRBJ1-6, with no clear D. The CDR3 loop spans 12 amino acids. Germline assignment: CDR1 MDHEN and CDR2 SYDVKM. The V gene lost 10 bases and the J gene lost 7 bases, with 11 bases spanning the gap. The CDR3, as DNA: TGTGCCACCTTATCTGGGAATTCACCCCTCCACTTT. Amino acids: CATLSGNSPLHF.